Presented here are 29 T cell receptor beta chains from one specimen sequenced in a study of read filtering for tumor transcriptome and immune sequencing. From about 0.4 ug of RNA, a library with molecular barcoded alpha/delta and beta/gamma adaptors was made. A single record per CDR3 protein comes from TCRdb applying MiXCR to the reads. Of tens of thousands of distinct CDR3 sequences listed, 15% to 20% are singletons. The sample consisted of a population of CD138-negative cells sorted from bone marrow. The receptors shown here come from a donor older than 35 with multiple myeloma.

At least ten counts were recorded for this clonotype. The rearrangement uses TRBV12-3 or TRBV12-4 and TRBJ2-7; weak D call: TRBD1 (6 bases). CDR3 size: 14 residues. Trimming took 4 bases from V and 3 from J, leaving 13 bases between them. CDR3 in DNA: TGTGCCAGCAGTTCCTGGACAGAATTCTACGAGCAGTACTTC. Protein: CASSSWTEFYEQYF.

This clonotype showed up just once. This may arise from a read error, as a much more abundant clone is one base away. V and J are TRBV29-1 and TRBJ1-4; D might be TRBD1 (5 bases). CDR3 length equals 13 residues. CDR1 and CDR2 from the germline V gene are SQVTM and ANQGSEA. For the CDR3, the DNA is TGCGGCGTTGAGGAGGGACGATTGGAAAAACTGTTTTTT. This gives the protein CGVEEGRLEKLFF. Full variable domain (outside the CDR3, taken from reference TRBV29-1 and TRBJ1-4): SAVISQKPSRDICQRGTSLTIQCQVDSQVTMMFWYRQQPGQSLTLIATANQGSEATYESGFVIDKFPISRPNLTFSTLTVSNMSPEDSSIYLCGVEEGRLEKLFFGSGTQLSVL.

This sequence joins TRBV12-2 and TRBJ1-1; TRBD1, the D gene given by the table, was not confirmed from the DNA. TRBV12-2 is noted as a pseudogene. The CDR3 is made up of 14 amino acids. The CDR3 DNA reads TGTGCAAGTCGCTTAGCTCGGGGGGGGGGAGAAGCTTTCTTT. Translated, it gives CASRLARGGGEAFF.

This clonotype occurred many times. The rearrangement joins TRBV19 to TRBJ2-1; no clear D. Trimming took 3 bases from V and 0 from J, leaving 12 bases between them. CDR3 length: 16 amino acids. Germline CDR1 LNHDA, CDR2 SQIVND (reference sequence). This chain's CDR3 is CASSINGRSSYNEQFF. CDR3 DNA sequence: TGTGCCAGTAGTATTAACGGTCGGAGCTCCTACAATGAGCAGTTCTTC.

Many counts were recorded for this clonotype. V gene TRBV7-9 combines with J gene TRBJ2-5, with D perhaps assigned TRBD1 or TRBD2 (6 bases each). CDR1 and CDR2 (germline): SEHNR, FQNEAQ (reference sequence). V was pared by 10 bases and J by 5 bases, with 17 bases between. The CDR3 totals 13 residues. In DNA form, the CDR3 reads TGTGCCACCGCGGGACACCGTTCGGAGACCCAGTACTTC. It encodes CATAGHRSETQYF.

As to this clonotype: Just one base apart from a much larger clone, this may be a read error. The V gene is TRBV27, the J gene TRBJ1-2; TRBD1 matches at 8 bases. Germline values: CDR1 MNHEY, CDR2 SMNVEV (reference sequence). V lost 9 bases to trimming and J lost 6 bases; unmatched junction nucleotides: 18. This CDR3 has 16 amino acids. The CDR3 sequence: CASTKLRDRLSHGYTF. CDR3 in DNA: TGTGCCAGTACTAAGCTCCGGGACAGGCTTTCTCATGGCTACACCTTC.

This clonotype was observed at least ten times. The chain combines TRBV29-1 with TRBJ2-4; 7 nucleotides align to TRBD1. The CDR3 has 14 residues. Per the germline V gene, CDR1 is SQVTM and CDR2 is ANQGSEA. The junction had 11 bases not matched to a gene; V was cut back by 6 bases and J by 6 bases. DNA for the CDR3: TGCAGCGTCGTAGAAGGGGGCTTCGGAAACATTCAGTACTTC. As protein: CSVVEGGFGNIQYF.

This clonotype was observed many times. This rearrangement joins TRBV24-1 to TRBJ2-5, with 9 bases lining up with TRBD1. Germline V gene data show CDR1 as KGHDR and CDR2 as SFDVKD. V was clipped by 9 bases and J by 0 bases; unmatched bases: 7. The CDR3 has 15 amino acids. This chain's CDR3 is CATAAGQGNQETQYF. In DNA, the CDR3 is TGTGCCACCGCCGCGGGACAGGGTAACCAAGAGACCCAGTACTTC.

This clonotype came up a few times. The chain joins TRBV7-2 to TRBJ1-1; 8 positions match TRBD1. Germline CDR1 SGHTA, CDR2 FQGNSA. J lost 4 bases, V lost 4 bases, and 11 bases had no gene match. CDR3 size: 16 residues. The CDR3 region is CASSSRRQGWSTEAFF. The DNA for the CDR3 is TGTGCCAGCAGCTCCCGACGACAGGGGTGGAGCACTGAAGCTTTCTTT.

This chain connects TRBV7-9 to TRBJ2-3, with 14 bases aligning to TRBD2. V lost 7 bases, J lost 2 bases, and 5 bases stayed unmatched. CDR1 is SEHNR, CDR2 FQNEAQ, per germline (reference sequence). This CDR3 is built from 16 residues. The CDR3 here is CASNGLAGGSTDTQYF. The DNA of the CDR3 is TGTGCCAGCAACGGACTAGCGGGAGGCTCCACAGATACGCAGTATTTT.

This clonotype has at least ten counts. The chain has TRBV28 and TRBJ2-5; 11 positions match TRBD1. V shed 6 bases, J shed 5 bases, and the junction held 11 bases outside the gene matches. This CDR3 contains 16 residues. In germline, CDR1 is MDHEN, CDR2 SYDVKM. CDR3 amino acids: CASSPSGQGAMETQYF. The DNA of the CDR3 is TGTGCCAGCAGCCCTTCTGGACAGGGGGCGATGGAGACCCAGTACTTC.

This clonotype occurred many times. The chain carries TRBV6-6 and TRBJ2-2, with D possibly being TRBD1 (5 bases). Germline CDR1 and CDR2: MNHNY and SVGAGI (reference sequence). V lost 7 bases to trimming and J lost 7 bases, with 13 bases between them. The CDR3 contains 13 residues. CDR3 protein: CASIREGIGELFF. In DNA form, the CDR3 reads TGTGCCAGCATCAGGGAAGGTATCGGGGAGCTGTTTTTT.

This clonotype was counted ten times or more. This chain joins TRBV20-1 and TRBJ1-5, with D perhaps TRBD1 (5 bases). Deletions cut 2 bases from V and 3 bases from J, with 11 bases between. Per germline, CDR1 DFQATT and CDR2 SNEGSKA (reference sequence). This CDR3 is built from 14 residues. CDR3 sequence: CSARLGGANQPQHF. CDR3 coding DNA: TGCAGTGCTAGATTGGGGGGAGCCAATCAGCCCCAGCATTTT.

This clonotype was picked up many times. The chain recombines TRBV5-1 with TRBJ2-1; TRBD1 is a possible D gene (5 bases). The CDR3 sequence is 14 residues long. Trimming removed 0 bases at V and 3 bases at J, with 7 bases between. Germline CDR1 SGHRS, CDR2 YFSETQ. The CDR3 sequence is CASSLGQNYNEQFF. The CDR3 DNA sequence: TGCGCCAGCAGCTTGGGACAGAACTACAATGAGCAGTTCTTC.

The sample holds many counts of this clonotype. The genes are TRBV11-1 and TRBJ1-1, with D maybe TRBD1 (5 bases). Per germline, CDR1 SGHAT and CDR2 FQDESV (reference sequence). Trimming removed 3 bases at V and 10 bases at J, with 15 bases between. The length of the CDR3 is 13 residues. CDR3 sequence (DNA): TGTGCCAGCAGCTTCGGGACGGCAGGGCGAGCTTTCTTT. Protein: CASSFGTAGRAFF.

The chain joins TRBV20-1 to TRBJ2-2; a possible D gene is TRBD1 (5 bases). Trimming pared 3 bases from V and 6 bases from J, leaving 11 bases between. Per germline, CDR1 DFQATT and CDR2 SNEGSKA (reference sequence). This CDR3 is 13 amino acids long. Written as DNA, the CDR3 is TGCAGTGCTAGGTCCGACAGCCCCGGGGAGCTGTTTTTT. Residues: CSARSDSPGELFF.

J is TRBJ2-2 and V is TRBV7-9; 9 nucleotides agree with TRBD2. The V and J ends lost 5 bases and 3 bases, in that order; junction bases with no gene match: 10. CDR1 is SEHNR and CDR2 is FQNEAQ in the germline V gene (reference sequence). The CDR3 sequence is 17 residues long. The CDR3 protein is CASSAKRGASDTGELFF. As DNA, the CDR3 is TGTGCCAGCAGCGCAAAGCGGGGGGCATCGGACACCGGGGAGCTGTTTTTT.

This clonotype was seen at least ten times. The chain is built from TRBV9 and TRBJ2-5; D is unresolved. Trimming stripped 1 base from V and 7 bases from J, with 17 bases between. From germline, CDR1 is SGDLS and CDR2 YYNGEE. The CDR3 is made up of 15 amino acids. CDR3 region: CASSVLAESGGTQYF. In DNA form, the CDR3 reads TGTGCCAGCAGCGTACTCGCGGAGTCCGGCGGGACCCAGTACTTC.

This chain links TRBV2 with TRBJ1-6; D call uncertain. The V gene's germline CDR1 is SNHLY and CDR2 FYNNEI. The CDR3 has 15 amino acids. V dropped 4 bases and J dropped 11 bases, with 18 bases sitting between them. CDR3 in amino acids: CASSVGSPYDPPLHF. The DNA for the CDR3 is TGTGCCAGCAGTGTTGGGTCGCCCTATGATCCACCCCTCCACTTT. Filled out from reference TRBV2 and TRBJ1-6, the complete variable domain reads EPEVTQTPSHQVTQMGQEVILRCVPISNHLYFYWYRQILGQKVEFLVSFYNNEISEKSEIFDDQFSVERPDGSNFTLKIRSTKLEDSAMYFCASSVGSPYDPPLHFGNGTRLTVT.

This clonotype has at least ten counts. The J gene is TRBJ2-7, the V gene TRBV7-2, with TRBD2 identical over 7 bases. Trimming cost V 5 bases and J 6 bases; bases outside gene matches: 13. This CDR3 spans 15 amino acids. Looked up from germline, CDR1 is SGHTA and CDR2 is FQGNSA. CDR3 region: CASSPQGRGGSEQYF. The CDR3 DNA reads TGTGCCAGCAGCCCCCAAGGACGGGGAGGGAGCGAGCAGTACTTC. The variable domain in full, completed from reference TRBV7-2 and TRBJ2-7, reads GAGVSQSPSNKVTEKGKDVELRCDPISGHTALYWYRQSLGQGLEFLIYFQGNSAPDKSGLPSDRFSAERTGGSVSTLTIQRTQQEDSAVYLCASSPQGRGGSEQYFGPGTRLTVT.

The CDR3 DNA reads as TGCAGTGCGCACACCAAATTTTCCGGGGGGGATAGCACAGATACGCAGTATTTT. Translation: CSAHTKFSGGDSTDTQYF. This sequence joins TRBV20-1 and TRBJ2-3; 8 nucleotides match TRBD2. This CDR3 contains 18 residues. The J segment lost 0 bases and the V segment lost 6 bases, leaving 17 bases of the junction unmatched. The germline V gene has CDR1 DFQATT and CDR2 SNEGSKA (reference sequence).

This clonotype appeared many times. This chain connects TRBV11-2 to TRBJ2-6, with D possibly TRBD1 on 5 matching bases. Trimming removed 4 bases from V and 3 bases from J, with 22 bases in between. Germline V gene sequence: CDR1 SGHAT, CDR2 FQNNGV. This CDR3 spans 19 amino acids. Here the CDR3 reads CASSWTRRSYRVGANVLTF. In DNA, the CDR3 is TGTGCCAGCAGCTGGACAAGACGGTCCTATCGGGTTGGGGCCAACGTCCTGACTTTC.

The CDR3 spells CASSYSQGRITYNEQFF. CDR3 sequence (DNA): TGTGCCAGCAGTTACTCGCAGGGTCGGATCACCTACAATGAGCAGTTCTTC. This chain uses TRBV6-5 with TRBJ2-1, with a weak D call TRBD1 (5 bases). Deletions cut 0 bases from V and 2 bases from J, with 14 bases between. CDR3 length: 17 residues. From germline, CDR1 is MNHEY and CDR2 SVGAGI.

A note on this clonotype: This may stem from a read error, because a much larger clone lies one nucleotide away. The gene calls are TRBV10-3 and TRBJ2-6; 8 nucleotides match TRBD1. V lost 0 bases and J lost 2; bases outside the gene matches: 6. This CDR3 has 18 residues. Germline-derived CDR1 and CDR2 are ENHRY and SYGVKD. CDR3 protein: CAISESAGQVPGANVLTF. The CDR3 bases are TGTGCCATCAGTGAGTCGGCGGGACAGGTACCTGGGGCCAACGTCCTGACTTTC.

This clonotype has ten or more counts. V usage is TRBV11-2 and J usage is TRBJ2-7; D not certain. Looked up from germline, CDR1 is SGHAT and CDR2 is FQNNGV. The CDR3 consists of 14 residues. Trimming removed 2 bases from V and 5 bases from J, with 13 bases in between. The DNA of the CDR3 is TGTGCCAGCAGCTTAAATGCGATAATCGACGAGCAGTACTTC. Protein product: CASSLNAIIDEQYF.

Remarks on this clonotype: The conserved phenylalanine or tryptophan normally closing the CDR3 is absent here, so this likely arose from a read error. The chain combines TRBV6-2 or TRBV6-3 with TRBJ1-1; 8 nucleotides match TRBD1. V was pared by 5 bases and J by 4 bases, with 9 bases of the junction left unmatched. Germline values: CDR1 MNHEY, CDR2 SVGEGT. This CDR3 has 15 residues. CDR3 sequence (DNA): TGTGCCAGCAGTCACGGACAGGGTCGGGGCACTGAAGCTTTCCTT. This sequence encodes CASSHGQGRGTEAFL.

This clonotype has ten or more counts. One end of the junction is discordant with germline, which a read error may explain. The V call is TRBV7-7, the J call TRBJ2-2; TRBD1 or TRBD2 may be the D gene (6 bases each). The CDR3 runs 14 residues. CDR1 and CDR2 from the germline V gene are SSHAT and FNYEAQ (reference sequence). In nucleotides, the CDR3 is TGTGCTAGCAGCTTAGACGGGGGCCCCGGGGAGCTGTTTTTT. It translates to CASSLDGGPGELFF.

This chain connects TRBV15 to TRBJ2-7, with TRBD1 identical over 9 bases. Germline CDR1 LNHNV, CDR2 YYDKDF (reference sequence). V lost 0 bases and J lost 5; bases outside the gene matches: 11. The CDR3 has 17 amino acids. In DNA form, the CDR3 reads TGTGCCACCAGCAGAGATCTGGCGGGACAGGGCGTTCACGAGCAGTACTTC. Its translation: CATSRDLAGQGVHEQYF.

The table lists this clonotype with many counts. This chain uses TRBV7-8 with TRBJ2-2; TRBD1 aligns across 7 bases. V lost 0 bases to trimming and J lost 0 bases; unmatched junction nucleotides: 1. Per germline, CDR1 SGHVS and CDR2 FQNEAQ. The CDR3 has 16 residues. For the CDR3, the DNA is TGTGCCAGCAGCTTAGCAAGGGGGCCGAACACCGGGGAGCTGTTTTTT. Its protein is CASSLARGPNTGELFF.